This T cell receptor (beta chain) was sequenced during a study of blood T cell repertoires in COVID-19. Study context: From the United States, Italy and Spain came samples of acute and convalescent COVID-19. PBMCs, B-cell-depleted T cells, or T cells provided the cDNA or gDNA that made up the material.

This clone has only one observation. This CDR3 has 14 amino acids. V was pared by 7 bases and J by 2 bases, with 4 bases of the junction left unmatched. Germline values: CDR1 SNHLY, CDR2 FYNNEI. As handled by the study authors: Amplification with reference gene primers provided the estimates of nucleated cell counts. Measured with immunoSEQ multiplex PCR; TCRdb has only the in-frame clones, and not every one. D and trimming come from the DNA, and the V and J calls and clone size come from that table. The sample holds more than 95,000 clones, 65% to 90% seen once. Sequenced material: peripheral blood. This chain joins TRBV2 and TRBJ2-2; 7 nucleotides line up with TRBD1. The receptor was derived from a man aged 55 to 70 with acute or convalescent COVID-19. The CDR3 loop reads CASKDRENTGELFF. CDR3 coding DNA: TGTGCCAGCAAAGACAGGGAAAACACCGGGGAGCTGTTTTTT. Combining the CDR3 with reference TRBV2 and TRBJ2-2 gives the whole variable domain EPEVTQTPSHQVTQMGQEVILRCVPISNHLYFYWYRQILGQKVEFLVSFYNNEISEKSEIFDDQFSVERPDGSNFTLKIRSTKLEDSAMYFCASKDRENTGELFFGEGSRLTVL.